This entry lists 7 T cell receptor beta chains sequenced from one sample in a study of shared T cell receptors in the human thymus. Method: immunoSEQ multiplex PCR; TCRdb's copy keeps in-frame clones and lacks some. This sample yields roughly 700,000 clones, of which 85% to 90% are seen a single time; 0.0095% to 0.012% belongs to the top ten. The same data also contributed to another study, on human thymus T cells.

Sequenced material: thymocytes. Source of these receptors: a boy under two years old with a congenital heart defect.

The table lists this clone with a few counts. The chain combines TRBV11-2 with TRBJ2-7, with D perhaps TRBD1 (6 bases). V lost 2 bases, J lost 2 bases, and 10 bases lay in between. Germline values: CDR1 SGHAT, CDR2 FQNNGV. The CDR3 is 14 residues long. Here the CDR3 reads CASSLNEGAYEQYF. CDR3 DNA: TGTGCCAGCAGCTTAAATGAGGGGGCCTACGAGCAGTACTTC.

The CDR3 is CASSCPGRKGNTEAFF. CDR3 coding DNA: TGTGCCAGCAGCTGCCCAGGGCGAAAAGGGAACACTGAAGCTTTCTTT. The rearrangement uses TRBV13 and TRBJ1-1; D may be TRBD1 (5 bases). This CDR3 has 16 residues. The V and J ends lost 4 bases and 1 base respectively, with 16 bases between them. Germline CDR1 PRHDT, CDR2 FYEKMQ (reference sequence).

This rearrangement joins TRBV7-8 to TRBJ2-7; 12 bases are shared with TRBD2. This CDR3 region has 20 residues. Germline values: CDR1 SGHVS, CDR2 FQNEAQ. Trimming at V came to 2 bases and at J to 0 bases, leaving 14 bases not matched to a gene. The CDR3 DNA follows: TGTGCCAGCAGCTTATTGAGCAGGCTAGCGGGAGGGCCGGTCTCCTACGAGCAGTACTTC. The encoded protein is CASSLLSRLAGGPVSYEQYF.

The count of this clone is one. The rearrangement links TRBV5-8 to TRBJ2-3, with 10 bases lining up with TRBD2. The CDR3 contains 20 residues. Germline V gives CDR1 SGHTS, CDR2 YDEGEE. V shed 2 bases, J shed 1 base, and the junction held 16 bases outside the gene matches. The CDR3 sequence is CASSLSVSGRAVEGTDTQYF. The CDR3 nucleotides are TGTGCCAGCAGCTTATCAGTAAGCGGGAGGGCGGTGGAGGGCACAGATACGCAGTATTTT.

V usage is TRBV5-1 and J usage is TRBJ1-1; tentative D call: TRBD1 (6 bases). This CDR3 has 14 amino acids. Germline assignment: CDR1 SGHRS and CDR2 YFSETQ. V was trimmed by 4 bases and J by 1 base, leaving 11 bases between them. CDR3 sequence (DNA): TGCGCCAGCAGCCGAGGACAGAAGAACACTGAAGCTTTCTTT. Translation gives CASSRGQKNTEAFF.

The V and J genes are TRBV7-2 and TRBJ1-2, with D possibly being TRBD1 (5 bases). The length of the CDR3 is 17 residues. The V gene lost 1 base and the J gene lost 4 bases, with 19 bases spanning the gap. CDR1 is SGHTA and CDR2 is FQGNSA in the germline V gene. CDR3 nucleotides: TGTGCCAGCAGCTTAGATGTTCGGGACTCTAGACCCTATGGCTACACCTTC. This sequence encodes CASSLDVRDSRPYGYTF.

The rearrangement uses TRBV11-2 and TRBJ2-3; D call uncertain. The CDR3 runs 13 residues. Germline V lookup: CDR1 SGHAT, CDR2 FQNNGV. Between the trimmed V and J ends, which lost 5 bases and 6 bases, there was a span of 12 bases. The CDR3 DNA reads TGTGCCAGCAGCCAAGCTCACCCGGATACGCAGTATTTT. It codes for CASSQAHPDTQYF.